Listed here are 19 T cell receptor beta chains from one sample, sequenced in a study of blood T cells in healthy people across ages. Then a second PCR, running roughly 7 to 11 cycles, was carried out with a sample-barcoded 5' primer and a J-beta primer mix. Using its own MiXCR run on the 5' RACE reads, TCRdb lists one record per CDR3 protein. This sample has about 2 million distinct CDR3 sequences; 40% to 55% occur once, and the top ten carry roughly 2%. Sequences were obtained from blood. These receptors all stem from a woman aged 40 to 55 in good health.

The rearrangement uses TRBV27 and TRBJ2-3; D assignment may be TRBD1 or TRBD2 (5 bases each). CDR3 size: 15 residues. Trimming took off 1 base at V and 1 base at J, with 9 bases between the two ends. Germline V CDR1 and CDR2: MNHEY, SMNVEV (reference sequence). For the CDR3, the DNA is TGTGCCAGCAGTTTATACGGGGCTCGCACAGATACGCAGTATTTT. Residues: CASSLYGARTDTQYF.

This clonotype occurred a few times. The V and J genes are TRBV7-2 and TRBJ2-1; tentatively, D is TRBD2 (5 bases). Deletions cut 5 bases from V and 6 bases from J, with 14 bases between. Germline assignment: CDR1 SGHTA and CDR2 FQGNSA. The CDR3 has 14 residues. The CDR3 here is CASSVGSPGNEQFF. The CDR3 region has the DNA TGTGCCAGCAGCGTAGGGAGCCCGGGCAATGAGCAGTTCTTC.

The chain couples TRBV20-1 to TRBJ2-3; D is unclear. This CDR3 is built from 13 residues. Deletions cut 6 bases from V and 2 bases from J, with 12 bases between. The germline CDR1 and CDR2 sequences are DFQATT and SNEGSKA (reference sequence). The CDR3 sequence is CSANVADTDTQYF. CDR3 nucleotides: TGCAGTGCCAATGTAGCCGACACAGATACGCAGTATTTT.

The chain combines TRBV20-1 with TRBJ2-3; 8 nucleotides agree with TRBD2. The CDR3 covers 16 residues. Per the germline V gene, CDR1 is DFQATT and CDR2 is SNEGSKA (reference sequence). The junction had 9 bases not matched to a gene; V was cut back by 1 base and J by 3 bases. The CDR3 DNA sequence: TGCAGTGCTAGAGGCGGGGGGCCGTCCCCTACAGATACGCAGTATTTT. Translation gives CSARGGGPSPTDTQYF.

This clonotype appeared once. CDR3 DNA sequence: TGCGCCAGCAGCCAAGAAGGCCCGGGACAGGGTCCCGGCTACACCTTC. Protein: CASSQEGPGQGPGYTF. The chain joins TRBV4-1 to TRBJ1-2; TRBD1 matches 9 bases. The V gene end was trimmed by 0 bases and the J gene end by 8 bases; junction bases not matched to a gene: 10. This CDR3 has 16 amino acids. Germline V gene lookup returns CDR1 MGHRA and CDR2 YSYEKL.

This clonotype was observed many times. The chain employs TRBV6-6 and TRBJ2-3; TRBD1 matches at 10 bases. Germline trimming cut 5 bases from V and 4 bases from J; bases unmatched to any gene: 6. Germline CDR1 is MNHNY and CDR2 is SVGAGI (reference sequence). This CDR3 comprises 15 residues. As DNA, the CDR3 is TGTGCCAGCAGTGACCGGGACAGGGGTTCAGATACGCAGTATTTT. It specifies CASSDRDRGSDTQYF.

As for this clonotype: One end of the junction varies from germline; a read error may be responsible. The chain is built from TRBV9 and TRBJ2-3, with unresolved D. This CDR3 is 13 amino acids long. Germline V lookup: CDR1 SGDLS, CDR2 YYNGEE. CDR3 sequence (DNA): TGTGCCGGCAGCGTAGCCCCAGTGGATACGCAGTATTTT. This sequence encodes CAGSVAPVDTQYF. The full variable domain, in which reference TRBV9 and TRBJ2-3 provide the parts outside the CDR3, is DSGVTQTPKHLITATGQRVTLRCSPRSGDLSVYWYQQSLDQGLQFLIQYYNGEERAKGNILERFSAQQFPDLHSELNLSSLELGDSALYFCAGSVAPVDTQYFGPGTRLTVL.

Note on this clonotype: This may come from a read error, since a much larger clone is one base off. This rearrangement joins TRBV11-2 to TRBJ2-5; 8 nucleotides match TRBD2. Germline loops: CDR1 SGHAT, CDR2 FQNNGV. The V and J ends lost 3 bases and 11 bases, in that order; junction bases with no gene match: 14. CDR3 length: 15 amino acids. CDR3 nucleotides: TGTGCCAGCAGCTTCATTCGGGGGGGCTGGAATGAGCAGTACTTC. Its translation: CASSFIRGGWNEQYF. The whole variable domain, remainder taken from reference TRBV11-2 and TRBJ2-5, is EAGVAQSPRYKIIEKRQSVAFWCNPISGHATLYWYQQILGQGPKLLIQFQNNGVVDDSQLPKDRFSAERLKGVDSTLKIQPAKLEDSAVYLCASSFIRGGWNEQYFGPGTRLLVL.

The table lists this clonotype with a count of one. The rearrangement joins TRBV7-8 to TRBJ2-3; 7 bases fit TRBD2. This CDR3 region has 15 residues. The germline V gene encodes CDR1 SGHVS and CDR2 FQNEAQ. V lost 8 bases to trimming and J lost 2 bases; unmatched junction nucleotides: 10. The CDR3 nucleotides are TGTGCCAGCGGACGCGGGAGTACCCTCACAGATACGCAGTATTTT. Residues: CASGRGSTLTDTQYF.

This clonotype has more than one count but fewer than ten. V gene TRBV7-9 combines with J gene TRBJ1-2, with no clear D. The CDR3 covers 13 residues. Trimming took off 7 bases at V and 5 bases at J, with 14 bases between the two ends. Per germline, CDR1 SEHNR and CDR2 FQNEAQ (reference sequence). The chain's CDR3 is CASTPRSFYGYTF. CDR3 DNA sequence: TGTGCCAGCACCCCTCGGAGCTTTTATGGCTACACCTTC.

This clonotype was counted only a few times. The CDR3 reads CSAAPVTAREQYF. The CDR3 nucleotides read TGCAGCGCTGCGCCCGTCACCGCGCGTGAGCAGTACTTC. This chain links TRBV29-1 with TRBJ2-7; D is unresolved. Trimming took off 7 bases at V and 7 bases at J, with 20 bases between the two ends. Looked up from germline, CDR1 is SQVTM and CDR2 is ANQGSEA. The CDR3 extends over 13 amino acids.

The V call is TRBV16, the J call TRBJ1-4; no clear D gene. The CDR3 is made up of 16 amino acids. Germline values: CDR1 KGHSY, CDR2 FQNENV. V was pared by 2 bases and J by 0 bases, with 10 bases between. For the CDR3, the DNA is TGTGCCAGCAGCCAAGGTGCCGCAGCAACTAATGAAAAACTGTTTTTT. The encoded protein is CASSQGAAATNEKLFF.

The sample holds a few counts of this clonotype. The chain is built from TRBV7-9 and TRBJ2-6; D gene uncertain. Trimming stripped 6 bases from V and 2 bases from J, with 14 bases between. The germline CDR1 and CDR2 sequences are SEHNR and FQNEAQ (reference sequence). The CDR3 totals 16 residues. CDR3 nucleotides: TGTGCCAGCAGAGAATTCGGTGGCACTGGGGCCAACGTCCTGACTTTC. This codes for CASREFGGTGANVLTF. The whole variable domain, remainder taken from reference TRBV7-9 and TRBJ2-6, is DTGVSQNPRHKITKRGQNVTFRCDPISEHNRLYWYRQTLGQGPEFLTYFQNEAQLEKSRLLSDRFSAERPKGSFSTLEIQRTEQGDSAMYLCASREFGGTGANVLTFGAGSRLTVL.

This rearrangement joins TRBV6-6 to TRBJ1-5; TRBD1 is a possible D gene (5 bases). The CDR3 has 15 amino acids. CDR1 MNHNY and CDR2 SVGAGI come from the germline V gene (reference sequence). V was shortened by 6 bases and J by 0 bases, with 12 bases between the two germline ends. The CDR3 bases are TGTGCCAGCAGGGTCTTGGACACTAGCAATCAGCCCCAGCATTTT. Residues: CASRVLDTSNQPQHF.

This clonotype was detected only a few times. The V call is TRBV15, the J call TRBJ2-3, with D possibly being TRBD2 (5 bases). Trimming took off 6 bases at V and 0 bases at J, with 10 bases between the two ends. CDR3 size: 14 residues. Per the germline V gene, CDR1 is LNHNV and CDR2 is YYDKDF (reference sequence). The CDR3 region has the DNA TGTGCCACCAGGACTATTGCTAGCACAGATACGCAGTATTTT. Translated: CATRTIASTDTQYF.

The V call is TRBV20-1, the J call TRBJ1-2; D call uncertain. The CDR3 runs 13 residues. CDR1 and CDR2 from the germline V gene are DFQATT and SNEGSKA (reference sequence). Trimming shortened V by 3 bases and J by 5 bases, and 13 bases separated the two germline ends. CDR3 loop: CSARVRTPYGYTF. The DNA for the CDR3 is TGCAGTGCTAGGGTCCGGACCCCTTATGGCTACACCTTC.

This clonotype has just a few counts. The chain uses TRBV29-1 and TRBJ1-2; a weak D match, TRBD1 (6 bases). Trimming stripped 4 bases from V and 2 bases from J, with 8 bases between. The CDR3 is 12 amino acids. From germline, CDR1 is SQVTM and CDR2 ANQGSEA. For the CDR3, the DNA is TGCAGCGTTGCCGGGGGCAACTATGGCTACACCTTC. This gives the protein CSVAGGNYGYTF.

As concerns this clonotype: Germline is not matched at one junction end, which may reflect a read error. V is TRBV29-1 and J is TRBJ2-5; TRBD2 matches 12 bases. In germline, CDR1 is SQVTM, CDR2 ANQGSEA. The length of the CDR3 is 14 residues. CDR3 residues: CCVVTSGGQETQYF. The CDR3 DNA is TGCTGCGTTGTGACTAGCGGGGGCCAAGAGACCCAGTACTTC.

The J gene is TRBJ2-2, the V gene TRBV29-1, with D unresolved. The CDR3 has 14 amino acids. CDR1 SQVTM and CDR2 ANQGSEA come from the germline V gene. V lost 2 bases, J lost 0 bases, and 7 bases lay in between. CDR3 DNA sequence: TGCAGCGTTGAATACAAAACGAACACCGGGGAGCTGTTTTTT. Amino acid sequence: CSVEYKTNTGELFF.